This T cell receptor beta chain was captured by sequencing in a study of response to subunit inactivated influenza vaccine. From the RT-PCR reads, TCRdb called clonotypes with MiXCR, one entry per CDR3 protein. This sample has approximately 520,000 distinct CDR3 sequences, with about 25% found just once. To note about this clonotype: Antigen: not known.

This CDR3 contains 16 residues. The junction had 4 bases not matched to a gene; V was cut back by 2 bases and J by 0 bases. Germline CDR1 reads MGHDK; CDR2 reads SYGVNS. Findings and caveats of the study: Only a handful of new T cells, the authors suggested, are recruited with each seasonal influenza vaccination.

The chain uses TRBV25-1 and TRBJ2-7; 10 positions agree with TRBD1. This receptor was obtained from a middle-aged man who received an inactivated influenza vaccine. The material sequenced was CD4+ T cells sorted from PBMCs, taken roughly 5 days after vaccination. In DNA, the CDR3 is TGTGCCAGCAGTGAAGGACAGGGGGTCGCCTCCTACGAGCAGTACTTC. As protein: CASSEGQGVASYEQYF.